The 5 T cell receptor beta chains in this list originate from one sample, sequenced in a study of control samples from healthy donors and cancer patients. TCRdb's table, derived via immunoSEQ multiplex PCR, lists solely in-frame clones and lacks some. The table records tens of thousands of clones, more than 70% of them present only once. Material: PBMCs. These receptors originate from an older woman with head and neck cancer.

The rearrangement uses TRBV9 and TRBJ2-7, with D perhaps assigned TRBD1 or TRBD2 (5 bases each). Germline CDR1 and CDR2: SGDLS and YYNGEE. The CDR3 sequence is 15 residues long. The germline V and J ends were trimmed by 0 bases and 7 bases, with 17 bases remaining between them. The CDR3 bases are TGTGCCAGCAGCGTAGGGGCAGGGAGTTCACCTGAGCAGTACTTC. Encoded protein: CASSVGAGSSPEQYF.

This rearrangement joins TRBV10-3 to TRBJ2-1, with 8 positions matching TRBD1. This CDR3 has 15 amino acids. V shed 2 bases, J shed 0 bases, and the junction held 0 bases outside the gene matches. Germline CDR1 reads ENHRY; CDR2 reads SYGVKD. The CDR3 here is CAISETGGSYNEQFF. The CDR3 bases are TGTGCCATCAGTGAGACAGGGGGCTCCTACAATGAGCAGTTCTTC.

The chain links TRBV4-2 to TRBJ1-1; 9 bases are a match to TRBD1. Per the germline V gene, CDR1 is LGHNA and CDR2 is YNFKEQ. CDR3 length: 15 amino acids. V was clipped by 7 bases and J by 7 bases; unmatched bases: 13. CDR3 protein: CASNPPGTGKVEAFF. CDR3 DNA: TGTGCCAGCAACCCACCCGGGACAGGGAAGGTTGAAGCTTTCTTT.

Turning to this clone: Different DNA sequences within this sample yield the same CDR3. The CDR3 region is CASSVGQRGGQETQYF. DNA of the CDR3: TGTGCCAGCAGCGTAGGGCAGCGGGGGGGACAAGAGACCCAGTACTTC. The chain carries TRBV9 and TRBJ2-5; 10 bases line up with TRBD2. Unmatched junction bases numbered 4, after V lost 0 bases and J lost 2 bases. CDR3 length: 16 residues. Germline loops: CDR1 SGDLS, CDR2 YYNGEE.

The chain links TRBV6-5 to TRBJ2-7; no reliable D call. This CDR3 is built from 12 residues. The germline V and J ends were trimmed by 4 bases and 3 bases, with 7 bases remaining between them. The germline V gene has CDR1 MNHEY and CDR2 SVGAGI. The CDR3 nucleotides read TGTGCCAGCAGTTCGGGTGACTACGAGCAGTACTTC. Protein: CASSSGDYEQYF.